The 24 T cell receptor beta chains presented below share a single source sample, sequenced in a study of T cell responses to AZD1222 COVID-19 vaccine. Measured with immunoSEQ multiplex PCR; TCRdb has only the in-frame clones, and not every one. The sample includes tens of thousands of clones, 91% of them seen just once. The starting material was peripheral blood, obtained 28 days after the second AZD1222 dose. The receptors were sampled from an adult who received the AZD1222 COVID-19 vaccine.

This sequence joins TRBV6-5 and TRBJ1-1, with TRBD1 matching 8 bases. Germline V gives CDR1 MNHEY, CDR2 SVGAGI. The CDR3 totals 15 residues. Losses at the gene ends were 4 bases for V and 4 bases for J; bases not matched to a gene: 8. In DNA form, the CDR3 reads TGTGCCAGCAGTTCAGGGGGCGGTGAGGGCACTGAAGCTTTCTTT. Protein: CASSSGGGEGTEAFF.

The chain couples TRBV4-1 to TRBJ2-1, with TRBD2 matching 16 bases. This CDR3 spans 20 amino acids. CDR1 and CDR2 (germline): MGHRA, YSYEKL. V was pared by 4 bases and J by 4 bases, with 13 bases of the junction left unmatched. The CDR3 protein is CASSRGPGLAGGPSYNEQFF. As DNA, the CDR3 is TGCGCCAGCAGCCGGGGACCGGGACTAGCGGGAGGGCCCTCTTACAATGAGCAGTTCTTC.

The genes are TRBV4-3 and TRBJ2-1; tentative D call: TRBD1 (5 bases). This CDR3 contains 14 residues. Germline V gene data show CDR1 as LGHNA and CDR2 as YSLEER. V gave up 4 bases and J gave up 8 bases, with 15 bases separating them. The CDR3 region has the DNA TGCGCCAGCAGCCTAAAGCAGGGTGGAGATGAGCAGTTCTTC. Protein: CASSLKQGGDEQFF.

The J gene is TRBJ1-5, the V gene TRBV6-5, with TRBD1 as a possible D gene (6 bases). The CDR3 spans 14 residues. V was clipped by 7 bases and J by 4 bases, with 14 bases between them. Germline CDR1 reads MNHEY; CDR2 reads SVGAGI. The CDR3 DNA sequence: TGTGCCAGCACCCGAGGAGGGGGAAATCAGCCCCAGCATTTT. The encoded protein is CASTRGGGNQPQHF.

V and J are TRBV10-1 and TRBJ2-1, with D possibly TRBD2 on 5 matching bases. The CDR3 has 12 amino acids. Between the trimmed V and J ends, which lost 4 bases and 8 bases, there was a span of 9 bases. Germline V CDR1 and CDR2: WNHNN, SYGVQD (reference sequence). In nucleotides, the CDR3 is TGCGCCAGCAGTGGGGAGAGGTATGAGCAGTTCTTC. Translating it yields CASSGERYEQFF.

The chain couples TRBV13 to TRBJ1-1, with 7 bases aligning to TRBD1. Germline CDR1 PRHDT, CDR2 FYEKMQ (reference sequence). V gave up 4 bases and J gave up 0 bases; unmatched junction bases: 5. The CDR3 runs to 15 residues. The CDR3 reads CASSYKTGMNTEAFF. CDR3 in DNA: TGTGCCAGCAGCTACAAGACAGGGATGAACACTGAAGCTTTCTTT.

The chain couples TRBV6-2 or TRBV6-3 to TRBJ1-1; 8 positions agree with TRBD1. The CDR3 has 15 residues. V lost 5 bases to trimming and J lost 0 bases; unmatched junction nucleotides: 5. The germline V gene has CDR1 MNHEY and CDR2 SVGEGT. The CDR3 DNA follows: TGTGCCAGCAGTCGACAGGGGCGGCTGAACACTGAAGCTTTCTTT. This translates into CASSRQGRLNTEAFF.

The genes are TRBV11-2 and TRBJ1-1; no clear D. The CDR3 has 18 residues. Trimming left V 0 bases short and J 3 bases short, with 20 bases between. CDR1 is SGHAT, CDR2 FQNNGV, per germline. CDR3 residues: CASSLDGNSGLRDTEAFF. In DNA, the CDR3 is TGTGCCAGCAGCTTAGATGGGAATAGTGGACTGAGGGACACTGAAGCTTTCTTT.

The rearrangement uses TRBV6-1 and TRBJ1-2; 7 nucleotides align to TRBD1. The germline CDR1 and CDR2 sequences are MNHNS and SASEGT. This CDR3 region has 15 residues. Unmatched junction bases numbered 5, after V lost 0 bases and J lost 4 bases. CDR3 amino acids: CASSEAETGLYGYTF. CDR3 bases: TGTGCCAGCAGTGAAGCGGAGACAGGGCTCTATGGCTACACCTTC.

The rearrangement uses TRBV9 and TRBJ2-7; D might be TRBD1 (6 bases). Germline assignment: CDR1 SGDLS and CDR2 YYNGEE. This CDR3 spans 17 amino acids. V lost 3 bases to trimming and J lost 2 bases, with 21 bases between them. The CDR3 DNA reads TGTGCCAGCAGCGCCCGAGCGGACAGAACCATTCCCTACGAGCAGTACTTC. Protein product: CASSARADRTIPYEQYF.

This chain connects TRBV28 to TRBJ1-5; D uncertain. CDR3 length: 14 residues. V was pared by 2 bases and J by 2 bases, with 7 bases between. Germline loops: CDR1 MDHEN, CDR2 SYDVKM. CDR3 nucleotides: TGTGCCAGCAGTTTAATAGAAGGCAATCAGCCCCAGCATTTT. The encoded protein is CASSLIEGNQPQHF.

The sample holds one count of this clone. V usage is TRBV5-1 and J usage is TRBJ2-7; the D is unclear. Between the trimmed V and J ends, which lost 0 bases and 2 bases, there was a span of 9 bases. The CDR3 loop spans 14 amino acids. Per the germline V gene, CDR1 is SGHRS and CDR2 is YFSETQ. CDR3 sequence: CASSLEATTYEQYF. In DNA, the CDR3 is TGCGCCAGCAGCTTGGAGGCGACAACCTACGAGCAGTACTTC.

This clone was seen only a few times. CDR3: CASSYGQGAPNSPLHF. CDR3 nucleotide sequence: TGTGCCAGCAGCTACGGACAGGGAGCCCCGAATTCACCCCTCCACTTT. The J gene is TRBJ1-6, the V gene TRBV6-5, with 8 nucleotides matching TRBD1. Per the germline V gene, CDR1 is MNHEY and CDR2 is SVGAGI. The CDR3 has 16 amino acids. The V segment lost 6 bases and the J segment 7 bases; nucleotides outside the gene matches: 11.

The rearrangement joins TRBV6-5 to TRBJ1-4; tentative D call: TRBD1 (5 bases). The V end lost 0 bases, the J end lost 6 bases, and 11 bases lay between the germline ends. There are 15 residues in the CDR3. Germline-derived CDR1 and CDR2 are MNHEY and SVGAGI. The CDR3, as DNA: TGTGCCAGCAGTTACTCGGGGCGAACAGATGAAAAACTGTTTTTT. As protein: CASSYSGRTDEKLFF.

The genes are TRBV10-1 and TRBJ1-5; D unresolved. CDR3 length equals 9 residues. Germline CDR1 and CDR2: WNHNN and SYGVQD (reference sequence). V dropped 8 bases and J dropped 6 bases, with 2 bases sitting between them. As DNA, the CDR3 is TGCGCCAGCCGTCAGCCCCAGCATTTT. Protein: CASRQPQHF.

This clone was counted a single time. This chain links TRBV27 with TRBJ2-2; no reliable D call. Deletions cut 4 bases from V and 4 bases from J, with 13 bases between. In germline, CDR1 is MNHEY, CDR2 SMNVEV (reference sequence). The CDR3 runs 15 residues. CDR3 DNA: TGTGCCAGCAGTTCCCCTATTCGGTCCACCGGGGAGCTGTTTTTT. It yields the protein CASSSPIRSTGELFF.

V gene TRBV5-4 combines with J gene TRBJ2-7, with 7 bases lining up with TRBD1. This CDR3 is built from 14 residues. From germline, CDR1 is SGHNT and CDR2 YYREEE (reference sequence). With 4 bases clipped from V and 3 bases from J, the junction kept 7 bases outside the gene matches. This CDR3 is CASSDSGQVYEQYF. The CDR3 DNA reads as TGTGCCAGCAGCGACAGCGGACAGGTCTACGAGCAGTACTTC.

The CDR3 nucleotides read TGTGCCAGCAGCGCCGAGGGGGGCACTGAAGCTTTCTTT. Protein product: CASSAEGGTEAFF. The gene calls are TRBV7-9 and TRBJ1-1, with a weak D call TRBD1 (6 bases). This CDR3 has 13 amino acids. The germline CDR1 and CDR2 sequences are SEHNR and FQNEAQ (reference sequence). Trimming left V 5 bases short and J 4 bases short, with 11 bases between.

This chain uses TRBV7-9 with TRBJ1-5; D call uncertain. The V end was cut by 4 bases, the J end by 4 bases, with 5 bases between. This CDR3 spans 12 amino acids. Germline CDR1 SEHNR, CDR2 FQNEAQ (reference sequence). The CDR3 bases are TGTGCCAGCAGCTCCCCTAATCAGCCCCAGCATTTT. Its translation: CASSSPNQPQHF.

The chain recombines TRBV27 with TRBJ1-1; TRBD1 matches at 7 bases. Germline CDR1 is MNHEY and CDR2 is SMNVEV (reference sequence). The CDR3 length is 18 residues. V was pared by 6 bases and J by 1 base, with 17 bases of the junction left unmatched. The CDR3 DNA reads TGTGCCAGCAGGGGCCTCTTACAGGGGAGACGGCGGAACACTGAAGCTTTCTTT. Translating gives CASRGLLQGRRRNTEAFF.

The chain's CDR3 is CASSEWGFGSAQYF. The CDR3 DNA reads as TGTGCCAGCAGTGAATGGGGGTTTGGGAGCGCGCAGTACTTC. V and J are TRBV6-1 and TRBJ2-7; D assignment may be TRBD1 or TRBD2 (5 bases each). Trimming took 2 bases from V and 9 from J, leaving 17 bases between them. The CDR3 is 14 amino acids. Germline CDR1 MNHNS, CDR2 SASEGT.

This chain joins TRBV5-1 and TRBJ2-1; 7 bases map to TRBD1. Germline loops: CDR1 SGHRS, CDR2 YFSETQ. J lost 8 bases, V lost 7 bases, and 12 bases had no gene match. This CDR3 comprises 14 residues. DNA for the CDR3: TGCGCCAGCGCCCGACAGGGTGGGGCAGATGAGCAGTTCTTC. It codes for CASARQGGADEQFF.

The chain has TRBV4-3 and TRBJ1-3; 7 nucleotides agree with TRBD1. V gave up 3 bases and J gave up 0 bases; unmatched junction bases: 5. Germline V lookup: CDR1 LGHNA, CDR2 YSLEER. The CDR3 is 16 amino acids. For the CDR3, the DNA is TGCGCCAGCAGCCAGGGGACAGCGGACTCTGGAAACACCATATATTTT. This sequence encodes CASSQGTADSGNTIYF.

CDR3 nucleotides: TGTGCCAGCAGTGAATCGACAGGGACTCAGCCCCAGCATTTT. Translation gives CASSESTGTQPQHF. The chain carries TRBV2 and TRBJ1-5, with 7 nucleotides matching TRBD1. Germline V gene lookup returns CDR1 SNHLY and CDR2 FYNNEI. After removal of 2 bases from V and 6 bases from J, the junction contained 4 bases not matched to a gene. The CDR3 loop spans 14 amino acids.